The text below deals with one TCR beta chain. Antigen unknown. For the library, individual cDNA molecules each received unique molecular identifiers. In the original workflow: With a range of roughly 23,224 to 690,600, the median per sample was around 96,000 TCRs. Via MiXCR, TCRdb re-called the RACE reads, giving one row per CDR3 protein. TCRdb, not the original authors, processed these V and J calls. The sample carries roughly 69,000 distinct CDR3 sequences, 11% recorded once. The data belong to a study of human T cells and chemical hapten exposure. Points from the study as a whole: Among expanded TCRs, significantly more large CDR3 similarity clusters formed than among controls.

Germline V gene sequence: CDR1 DFQATT, CDR2 SNEGSKA (reference sequence). CDR3 size: 14 residues. Described time point: patch test 3, about 24 weeks after DPC sensitization. Noted treatment: therapeutic diphenylcyclopropenone sensitization with weekly scalp DPC. The study enrolled 18 to 70-year-old alopecia patients suitable for DPC. The starting material was whole blood, obtained in connection with sensitization to the hapten diphenylcyclopropenone (DPC). The rearrangement links TRBV20-1 to TRBJ2-3; TRBD2 might be the D (5 bases). This TCR was recovered from a woman in her thirties with alopecia areata. Some clones in this sample may be carry-over from other donors' samples. For the CDR3, the DNA is TGCAGCGGTACTCCGAGCGGAAGCACAGATACGCAGTATTTT. Its translation is CSGTPSGSTDTQYF.